The present TCR beta chain was sequenced within a study of T cell repertoires in cytomegalovirus infection. Turning to the study itself: Public TCR beta signatures indicated both CMV infection and matching HLA type. Study-level results: Cumulated frequencies of public TCR beta families served to identify carriers of CMV plus the relevant HLA. Clonotypes of TCR beta that were HLA-C-restricted and CMV-specific dominated the ex vivo response.

From the reads, TCRdb called clonotypes with MiXCR, one entry per CDR3 protein. The sample shows around 300,000 distinct CDR3 sequences, 22% of them seen only once. In the case of this clonotype: As yet, its antigen is unknown.

The CDR3 spans 11 residues. V was clipped by 3 bases and J by 3 bases, with 2 bases between them. Germline assignment: CDR1 ENHRY and CDR2 SYGVKD. The TCR comes from a human donor in good health (CMV status not recorded). Some clones in this sample may be carry-over from other donors' samples. The chain recombines TRBV10-3 with TRBJ1-1; no definite D call. Specimen: cultured PBMCs, collected from culture after CMV antigen stimulation. The CDR3 DNA sequence: TGTGCCATCAGTGAACACACTGAAGCTTTCTTT. As protein: CAISEHTEAFF.